This is a list of T cell receptor beta chains from one sample in a study of beta chain features in type 1 diabetes. Libraries were prepared by immunoSEQ multiplex PCR; TCRdb keeps only in-frame clonotypes and omits some of them. The top ten clones hold roughly 1% of a sample with fewer than 400,000 clones, roughly 8.8% of them seen once. The sequenced sample consisted of central memory CD4+ T cells from blood. The source of these receptors is a man aged 30 to 39 with type 1 diabetes. The conserved cysteine and the conserved F or W are not part of the CDR3 here. Not all rows give a size; the values are once, few, many and, for expanded clones, a class.

V	J	size	CDR3
TRBV12-5	TRBJ2-5	few	ASDDQQETQY
TRBV25-1	TRBJ1-2	few	ASSVLGSNYGYT
TRBV6-5	TRBJ2-3	-	ASRTLAGGTDTQY
TRBV29-1	TRBJ1-3	-	SVGDGGTSSGNTIY
TRBV28	TRBJ1-1	few	ASSTWGQANTEAF
TRBV5-1	TRBJ2-3	-	ASSLAVTSNSDTQY
TRBV11-2	TRBJ2-5	-	ASSSAYGKSETQY
TRBV7-2	TRBJ2-4	few	ASSPSPGLNIQY
TRBV6-5	TRBJ1-2	-	ASSSGGYGYT
TRBV6-5	TRBJ2-7	few	ASSDRDSYEQY
TRBV7-2	TRBJ2-3	-	ASGDRVTDTQY
TRBV5-1	TRBJ2-3	few	ASSPGTTSTDTQY
TRBV7-2	TRBJ1-3	-	ASSFSPGGNTIY
TRBV9	TRBJ2-2	-	ASSVETGTGELF
TRBV2	TRBJ2-6	few	ASSGSGANVLT
TRBV29-1	TRBJ2-4	many	SARAGGFKNIQY
TRBV5-4	TRBJ2-3	-	ASSLAGGRWRDTQY
TRBV25-1	TRBJ1-5	few	ASSQQGVNQPQH
TRBV6-1	TRBJ2-5	few	ASSEAGDKERTQY
TRBV6-5	TRBJ1-1	few	ASTRTVNTEAF
TRBV27	TRBJ2-7	-	ASSSRRTYEQY
TRBV29-1	TRBJ2-1	few	SVEAGQGGDEQF
TRBV18	TRBJ2-5	many	ASSGTEETQY
TRBV7-2	TRBJ2-3	-	ASRWGTGGNTQY
TRBV7-9	TRBJ2-1	many	ASSLSRGNVEQF
TRBV9	TRBJ1-6	few	ASSVEQGGSPLH
TRBV10-3	TRBJ1-5	many	AISESAGNQPQH
TRBV29-1	TRBJ1-6	-	SVARDRASPLH
TRBV27	TRBJ1-5	-	ASSPRGGNQPQH
TRBV4-1	TRBJ1-2	-	ASSQDGYGYT
TRBV18	TRBJ1-3	few	ASSPAGARSGNTIY
TRBV27	TRBJ1-1	few	ASSHRQGEAF
TRBV7-2	TRBJ2-6	few	ASSRSSEDVLT
TRBV6-6	TRBJ2-1	few	ASSYAGAANEQF
TRBV7-2	TRBJ2-5	few	ASSFGQLKIVETQY
TRBV4-3	TRBJ1-3	few	ASSQAGGASGNTIY
TRBV6-1	TRBJ2-7	many	ASSDSYEQY
TRBV5-8	TRBJ2-1	-	ASRPRGSHVNEQF
TRBV6-5	TRBJ2-7	-	ASSYSRTGDSYEQY
TRBV11-2	TRBJ2-1	-	ASSLNWANEQF
TRBV5-1	TRBJ2-1	few	ASSPGQSSYNEQF
TRBV4-3	-	few	ASSQDRQGDEQY
TRBV11-2	TRBJ2-7	many	ASSSSEVEQY
TRBV25-1	TRBJ2-2	few	ASSGDYAGELF
TRBV5-1	TRBJ1-1	many	ASSLSADTEAF
TRBV19	TRBJ1-2	-	ASLGTGGSIGYGYT
TRBV10-3	TRBJ2-5	-	ASSILGETQY
TRBV6-5	TRBJ1-2	-	ASREDSRLYGYT
TRBV6-1	TRBJ2-5	-	ASSDVRGSTETQY
TRBV19	TRBJ1-5	few	ASSIAGSNQPQH
TRBV19	TRBJ1-6	-	ASRQGDGNSPLH
TRBV5-1	TRBJ2-5	few	ASSSLLGQETQY